This T cell receptor (beta chain) emerged from a study of blood T cell repertoires in COVID-19. TCRdb keeps only in-frame clones here, not all; method: immunoSEQ multiplex PCR. The sample has more than 350,000 clones; 70% to 90% are singletons. This TCR derives from a woman in her twenties or thirties with COVID-19, enrolled during active disease. Sequencing was carried out using peripheral blood.

The CDR3 sequence is CASSSQIQGGEQFF. The CDR3 nucleotides are TGTGCCAGCAGCTCGCAGATTCAAGGGGGCGAGCAGTTCTTC. The chain uses TRBV5-6 and TRBJ2-1; TRBD1 matches at 7 bases. This CDR3 is built from 14 residues. CDR1 SGHDT and CDR2 YYEEEE come from the germline V gene. V dropped 3 bases and J dropped 10; count of bases not matched to a gene: 10.